In this sample, the clone carrying this TCR beta chain turned up many times. No antigen is known for it. The V and J ends lost 4 bases and 4 bases, in that order; junction bases with no gene match: 4. CDR1 is MNHNS and CDR2 is SASEGT in the germline V gene. The CDR3 extends over 14 amino acids. The data stem from a study of T cells in Graves' hyperthyroidism and ophthalmopathy. The study's findings and limits: Separating ophthalmopathy from stable hyperthyroidism was achieved by a 13 V-J model.

Amplified regions were TCR beta CDR3 sequences from RNA transcripts. First-round RT-PCR targeting the TCR CDR3 was performed with the HTBI primer set. TCRdb itself ran the multiplex PCR reads through MiXCR, one entry per CDR3 protein. The repertoire holds 650,000 to 750,000 distinct CDR3 sequences, with 13% to 15% as singletons. Stability of Graves' hyperthyroidism was defined as absent ophthalmopathy progression within 18 months. Exclusion of a patient resulted from uncontrolled infection, other autoimmune disease, pregnancy or lactation. The TCR sequence derives from a woman between 18 and 29 years old with Graves' hyperthyroidism. Sequencing input: blood. The V call is TRBV6-1, the J call TRBJ2-5, with 9 bases that match TRBD2. CDR3 residues: CASSGGTSRETQYF. As DNA, the CDR3 is TGTGCCAGCAGTGGGGGGACTAGCAGAGAGACCCAGTACTTC.